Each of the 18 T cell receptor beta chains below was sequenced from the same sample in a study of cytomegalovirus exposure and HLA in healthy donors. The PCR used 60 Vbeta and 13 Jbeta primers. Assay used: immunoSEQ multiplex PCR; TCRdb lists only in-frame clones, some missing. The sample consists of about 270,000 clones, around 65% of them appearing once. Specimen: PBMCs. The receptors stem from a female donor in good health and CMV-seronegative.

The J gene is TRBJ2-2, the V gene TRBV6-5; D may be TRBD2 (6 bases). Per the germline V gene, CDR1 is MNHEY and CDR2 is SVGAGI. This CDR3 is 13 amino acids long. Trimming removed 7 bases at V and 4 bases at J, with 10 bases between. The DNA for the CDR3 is TGTGCCAGCACGCGGGACCTCACCGGGGAGCTGTTTTTT. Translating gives CASTRDLTGELFF.

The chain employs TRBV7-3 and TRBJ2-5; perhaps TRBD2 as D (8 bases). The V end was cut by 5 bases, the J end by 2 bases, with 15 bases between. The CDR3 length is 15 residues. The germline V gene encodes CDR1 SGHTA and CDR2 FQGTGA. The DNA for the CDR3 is TGTGCCAGCAGCACAGGGGCTAGCGGGCAAGAGACCCAGTACTTC. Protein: CASSTGASGQETQYF.

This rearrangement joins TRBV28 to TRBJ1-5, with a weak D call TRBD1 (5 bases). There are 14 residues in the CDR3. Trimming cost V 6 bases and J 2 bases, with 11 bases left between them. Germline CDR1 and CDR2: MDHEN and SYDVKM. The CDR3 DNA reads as TGTGCCAGCAGCCGTTTGGGGCGCAATCAGCCCCAGCATTTT. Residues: CASSRLGRNQPQHF.

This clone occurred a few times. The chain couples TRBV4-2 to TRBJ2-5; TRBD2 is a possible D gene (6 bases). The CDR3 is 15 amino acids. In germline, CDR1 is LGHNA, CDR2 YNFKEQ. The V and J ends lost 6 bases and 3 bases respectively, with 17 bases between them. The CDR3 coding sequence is TGTGCCAGCAGTCGACTATCGGCGGGAAAAGAGACCCAGTACTTC. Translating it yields CASSRLSAGKETQYF.

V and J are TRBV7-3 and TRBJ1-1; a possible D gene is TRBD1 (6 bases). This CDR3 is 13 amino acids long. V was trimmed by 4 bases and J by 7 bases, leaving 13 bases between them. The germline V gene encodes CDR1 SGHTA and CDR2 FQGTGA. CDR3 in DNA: TGTGCCAGCAGCTCCCAGGGGCAGGGTGAAGCTTTCTTT. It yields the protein CASSSQGQGEAFF.

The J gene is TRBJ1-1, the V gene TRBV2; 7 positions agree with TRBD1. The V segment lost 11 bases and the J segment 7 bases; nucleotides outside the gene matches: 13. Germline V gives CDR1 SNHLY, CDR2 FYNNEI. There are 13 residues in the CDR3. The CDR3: CAVDPPGGLEAFF. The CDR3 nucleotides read TGTGCCGTAGACCCCCCAGGGGGACTTGAAGCTTTCTTT. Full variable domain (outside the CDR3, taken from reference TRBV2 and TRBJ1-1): EPEVTQTPSHQVTQMGQEVILRCVPISNHLYFYWYRQILGQKVEFLVSFYNNEISEKSEIFDDQFSVERPDGSNFTLKIRSTKLEDSAMYFCAVDPPGGLEAFFGQGTRLTVV.

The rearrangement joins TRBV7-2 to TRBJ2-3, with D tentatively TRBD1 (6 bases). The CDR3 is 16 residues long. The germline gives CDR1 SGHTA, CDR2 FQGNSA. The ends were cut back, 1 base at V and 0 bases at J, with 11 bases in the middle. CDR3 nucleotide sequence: TGTGCCAGCAGCTTAGAAGGGGGACCTAGCACAGATACGCAGTATTTT. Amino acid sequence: CASSLEGGPSTDTQYF.

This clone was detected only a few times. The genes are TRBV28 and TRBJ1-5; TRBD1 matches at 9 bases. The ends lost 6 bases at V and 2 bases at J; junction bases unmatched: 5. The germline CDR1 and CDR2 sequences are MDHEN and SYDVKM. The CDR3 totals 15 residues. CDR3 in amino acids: CASSTGGPGNQPQHF. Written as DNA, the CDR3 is TGTGCCAGCAGCACAGGGGGCCCGGGCAATCAGCCCCAGCATTTT.

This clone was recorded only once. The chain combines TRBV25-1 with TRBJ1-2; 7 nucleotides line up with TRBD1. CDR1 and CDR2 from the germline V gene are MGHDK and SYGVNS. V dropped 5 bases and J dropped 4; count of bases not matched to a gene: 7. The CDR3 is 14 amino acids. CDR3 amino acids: CASSSTGVVYGYTF. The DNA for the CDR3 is TGTGCCAGCAGTTCAACAGGGGTCGTCTATGGCTACACCTTC.

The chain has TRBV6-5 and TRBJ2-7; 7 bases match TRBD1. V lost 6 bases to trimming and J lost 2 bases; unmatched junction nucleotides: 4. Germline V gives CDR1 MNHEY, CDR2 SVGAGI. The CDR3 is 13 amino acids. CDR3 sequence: CASRTGHTYEQYF. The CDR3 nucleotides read TGTGCCAGCAGGACAGGGCACACCTACGAGCAGTACTTC.

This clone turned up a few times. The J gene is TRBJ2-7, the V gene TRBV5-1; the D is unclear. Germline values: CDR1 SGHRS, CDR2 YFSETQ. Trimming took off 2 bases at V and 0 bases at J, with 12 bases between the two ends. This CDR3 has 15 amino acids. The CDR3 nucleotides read TGCGCCAGCAGCTTATCCCGGTTGAGCTCCTACGAGCAGTACTTC. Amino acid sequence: CASSLSRLSSYEQYF. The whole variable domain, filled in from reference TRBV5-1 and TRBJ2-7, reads KAGVTQTPRYLIKTRGQQVTLSCSPISGHRSVSWYQQTPGQGLQFLFEYFSETQRNKGNFPGRFSGRQFSNSRSEMNVSTLELGDSALYLCASSLSRLSSYEQYFGPGTRLTVT.

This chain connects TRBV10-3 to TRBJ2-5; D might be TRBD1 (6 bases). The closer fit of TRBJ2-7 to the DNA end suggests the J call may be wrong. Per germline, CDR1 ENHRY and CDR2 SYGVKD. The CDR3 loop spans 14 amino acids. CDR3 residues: CAISESPGAYEQYF. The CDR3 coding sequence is TGTGCCATCAGTGAGTCGCCAGGGGCCTACGAGCAGTACTTC.

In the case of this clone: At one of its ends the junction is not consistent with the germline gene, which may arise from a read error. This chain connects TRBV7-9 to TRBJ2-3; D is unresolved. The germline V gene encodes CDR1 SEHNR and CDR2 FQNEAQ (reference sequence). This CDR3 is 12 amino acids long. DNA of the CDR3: TGTTCCAGCAGCCGAGGCCGAGATACGCAGTATTTT. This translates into CSSSRGRDTQYF.

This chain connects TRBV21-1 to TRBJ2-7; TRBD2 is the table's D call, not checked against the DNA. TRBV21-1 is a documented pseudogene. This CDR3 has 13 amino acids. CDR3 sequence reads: CASSKGASGRMFF. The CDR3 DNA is TGTGCCAGCAGCAAAGGGGCTAGCGGGAGAATGTTCTTC.

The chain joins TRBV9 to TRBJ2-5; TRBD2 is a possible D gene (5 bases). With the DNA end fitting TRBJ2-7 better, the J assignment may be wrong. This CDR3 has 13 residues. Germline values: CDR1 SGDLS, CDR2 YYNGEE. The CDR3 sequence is CASSVGSGGEQYF. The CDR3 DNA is TGTGCCAGCAGCGTAGGGTCCGGAGGCGAGCAGTACTTC.

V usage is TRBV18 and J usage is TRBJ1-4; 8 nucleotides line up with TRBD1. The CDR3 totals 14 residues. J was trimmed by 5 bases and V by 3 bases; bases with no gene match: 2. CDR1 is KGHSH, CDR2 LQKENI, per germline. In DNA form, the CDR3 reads TGTGCCAGCTCACCCCGGACAGGGAATGAAAAACTGTTTTTT. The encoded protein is CASSPRTGNEKLFF.

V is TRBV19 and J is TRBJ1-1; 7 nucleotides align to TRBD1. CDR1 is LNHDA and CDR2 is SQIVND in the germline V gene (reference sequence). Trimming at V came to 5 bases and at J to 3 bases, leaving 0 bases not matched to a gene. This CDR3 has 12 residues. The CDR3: CASSDRDTEAFF. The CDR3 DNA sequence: TGTGCCAGTAGTGACAGGGACACTGAAGCTTTCTTT.

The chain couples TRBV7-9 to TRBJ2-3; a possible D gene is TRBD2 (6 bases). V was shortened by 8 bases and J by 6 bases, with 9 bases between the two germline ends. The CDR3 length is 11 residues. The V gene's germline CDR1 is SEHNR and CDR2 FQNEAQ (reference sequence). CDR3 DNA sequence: TGTGCCAGCCGTCGGGGGGATACGCAGTATTTT. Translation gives CASRRGDTQYF.